The 7 T cell receptor beta chains in this list originate from one sample, sequenced in a study of T-cell reconstitution after alpha-beta-depleted transplantation in children. TCRbeta library preparation incorporated unique molecular identifiers. One entry per CDR3 protein, called by TCRdb with MiXCR from the PCR reads. The sample yields more than 200,000 distinct CDR3 sequences, roughly 9.1% seen once. Material: PBMCs, mostly from graft donor cells, obtained 360 days after TCRalphabeta/CD19-depleted stem cell transplant. These receptor sequences come from a male patient between 2 and 10 years old who had a stem cell transplant for acute myeloid leukemia, so the T cells may come from the graft donor.

The chain has TRBV7-9 and TRBJ1-4; 7 bases are a match to TRBD1. The V gene end was trimmed by 3 bases and the J gene end by 0 bases; junction bases not matched to a gene: 4. Germline CDR1 reads SEHNR; CDR2 reads FQNEAQ (reference sequence). This CDR3 region has 16 residues. DNA for the CDR3: TGTGCCAGCAGCTTGGGACAGAGGGCAACTAATGAAAAACTGTTTTTT. Amino acids: CASSLGQRATNEKLFF.

The chain has TRBV29-1 and TRBJ2-1; D gene uncertain. The CDR3 has 13 residues. Germline V CDR1 and CDR2: SQVTM, ANQGSEA. Trimming removed 0 bases from V and 7 bases from J, with 10 bases in between. CDR3 DNA: TGCAGCGTTGAAGACGCCCGGGTTAATGAGCAGTTCTTC. Translated: CSVEDARVNEQFF.

V gene TRBV5-1 combines with J gene TRBJ2-5; TRBD1 aligns across 9 bases. This CDR3 has 16 residues. Trimming at V came to 3 bases and at J to 5 bases, leaving 11 bases not matched to a gene. Germline CDR1 SGHRS, CDR2 YFSETQ. The CDR3 DNA reads as TGCGCCAGCAGCTCTTTCCCGGGACAGGGTACGGAGACCCAGTACTTC. This encodes CASSSFPGQGTETQYF.

The table lists this clonotype with a few counts. The J gene is TRBJ2-1, the V gene TRBV28, with 10 positions matching TRBD2. The CDR3 spans 16 residues. Trimming removed 0 bases from V and 9 bases from J; junction bases left unmatched: 8. In germline, CDR1 is MDHEN, CDR2 SYDVKM. The CDR3 sequence is CASSLWPSGSGGEQFF. DNA for the CDR3: TGTGCCAGCAGTTTATGGCCTAGCGGGAGTGGTGGTGAGCAGTTCTTC.

The gene calls are TRBV7-2 and TRBJ2-7; 8 bases line up with TRBD2. Germline values: CDR1 SGHTA, CDR2 FQGNSA. The CDR3 spans 16 residues. The junction had 9 bases not matched to a gene; V was cut back by 5 bases and J by 0 bases. CDR3 sequence: CASSVQVGTSSYEQYF. CDR3 nucleotide sequence: TGTGCCAGCAGCGTTCAGGTGGGGACTAGCTCCTACGAGCAGTACTTC.

This clonotype was found a few times. This chain links TRBV4-1 with TRBJ2-7; TRBD2 matches 14 bases. The CDR3 consists of 19 residues. Germline CDR1 is MGHRA and CDR2 is YSYEKL. V was pared by 0 bases and J by 3 bases, with 10 bases of the junction left unmatched. CDR3 in amino acids: CASSQDGGLAGEPHYEQYF. CDR3 DNA: TGCGCCAGCAGCCAAGATGGGGGACTAGCGGGAGAGCCCCACTACGAGCAGTACTTC.

This clonotype showed up just a few times. The rearrangement joins TRBV4-2 to TRBJ2-7; 16 bases fit TRBD2. In germline, CDR1 is LGHNA, CDR2 YNFKEQ. The CDR3 has 15 residues. With V trimmed by 4 bases and J by 5 bases, 2 bases remained unmatched. In DNA, the CDR3 is TGTGCCAGCAGCCGTGGGACTAGCGGGAGGGACGAGCAGTACTTC. Residues: CASSRGTSGRDEQYF.